The rows below give T cell receptor beta chains drawn from one sample of a study of OX40 agonist ivuxolimab in advanced cancers. The data were produced by immunoSEQ multiplex PCR, yet TCRdb's version contains in-frame clones alone and is incomplete. The profile shows roughly 45,000 clones, roughly 86% of them singletons. Sequenced here: CD4+ or CD8+ T cells sorted from blood, sampled in a trial of the OX40 agonist ivuxolimab. These receptors all stem from an adult with an advanced solid tumor such as melanoma, head and neck, liver or kidney cancer. CDR3s include the opening cysteine and the closing phenylalanine or tryptophan.

cdr3_length v_call cdr3_aa
16 TRBV11-2 CASSLRSRDRGIEQYF
16 TRBV5-1 CASTLGHRGSTDTQYF
14 TRBV7-2 CASTPGIQNYGYTF
13 TRBV2 CASSAGAKNIQYF
13 TRBV7-3 CASSFTSRDTQYF
14 TRBV19 CASSTIGFNSPLHF
16 TRBV7-2 CASSLAIGSRGDEQFF
14 TRBV2 CASSESPTQETQYF
14 TRBV2 CASLGLAAIGEQYF
13 TRBV5-5 CASSSGPNYGYTF
13 TRBV9 CASSVFGEGGYTF
15 TRBV7-8 CASSLGLGRGNEQFF
12 TRBV30 CAWTRGFTEAFF
13 TRBV2 CANALDRNTEAFF